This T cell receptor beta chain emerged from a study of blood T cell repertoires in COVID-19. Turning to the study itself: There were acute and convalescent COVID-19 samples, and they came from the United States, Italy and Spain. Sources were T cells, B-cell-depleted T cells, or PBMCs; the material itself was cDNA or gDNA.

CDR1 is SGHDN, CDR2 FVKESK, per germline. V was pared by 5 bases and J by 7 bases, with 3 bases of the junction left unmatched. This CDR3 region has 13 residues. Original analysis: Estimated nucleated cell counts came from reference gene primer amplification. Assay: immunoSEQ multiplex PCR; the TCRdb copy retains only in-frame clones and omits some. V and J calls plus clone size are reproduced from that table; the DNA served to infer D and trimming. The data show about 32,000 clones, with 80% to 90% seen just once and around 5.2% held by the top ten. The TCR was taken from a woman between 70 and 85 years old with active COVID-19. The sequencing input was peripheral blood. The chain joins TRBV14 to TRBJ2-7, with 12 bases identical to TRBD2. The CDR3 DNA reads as TGTGCCAGCAGCGTCGGACTAGCGGGGGAGCAGTACTTC. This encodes CASSVGLAGEQYF.